Reported below is one T cell receptor beta chain. Original handling: Estimated nucleated cell counts came from reference gene primer amplification. Here immunoSEQ multiplex PCR was the method, and the copy in TCRdb shows in-frame clones only, minus some. The V and J calls and the clone size are those of that table, but D and trimming were determined from the DNA. Here the sample spans about 100,000 clones, approximately 88% being singletons. Germline V gene data show CDR1 as SNHLY and CDR2 as FYNNEI. V was trimmed by 6 bases and J by 2 bases, leaving 8 bases between them. There are 13 residues in the CDR3. This entry belongs to a study of blood T cell repertoires in COVID-19. Study details: There were acute and convalescent COVID-19 samples, and they came from the United States, Italy and Spain. PBMCs, B-cell-depleted T cells, or T cells provided the cDNA or gDNA that made up the material.

The sequence derives from a woman aged 60-75 years with acute or convalescent COVID-19. V gene TRBV2 combines with J gene TRBJ2-1; D may be TRBD1 (5 bases). Sequencing was performed on peripheral blood. The chain's CDR3 is CASRTDTYNEQFF. The CDR3 DNA sequence: TGTGCCAGCAGGACAGATACCTACAATGAGCAGTTCTTC.